The 32 T cell receptor beta chains listed next were all sequenced from one sample in a study of blood T cell repertoires in COVID-19. Sequencing was performed with immunoSEQ multiplex PCR; in TCRdb, only in-frame clones are kept and a portion is missing. The top ten hold about 6.8% of the sample, which has fewer than 60,000 clones, approximately 90% seen once. Sequenced input: peripheral blood. These receptors came from a woman aged 60 to 75 with COVID-19, enrolled during active disease.

The chain has TRBV6-5 and TRBJ1-2; possibly TRBD1 for D (6 bases). Germline loops: CDR1 MNHEY, CDR2 SVGAGI. V shed 5 bases and J shed 6 bases, with 19 bases lying between them. The CDR3 length is 15 residues. Written as DNA, the CDR3 is TGTGCCAGCAGTCCGACGACAGGAATGCAAAATGGCTACACCTTC. This encodes CASSPTTGMQNGYTF.

The gene calls are TRBV5-8 and TRBJ2-5, with D perhaps matching TRBD1 (6 bases). The germline V gene encodes CDR1 SGHTS and CDR2 YDEGEE. Trimming shortened V by 2 bases and J by 2 bases, and 13 bases separated the two germline ends. The CDR3 runs to 15 residues. The CDR3 bases are TGTGCCAGCAGCTTCCGACAGGTTAGACAAGAGACCCAGTACTTC. This codes for CASSFRQVRQETQYF.

This rearrangement joins TRBV27 to TRBJ2-7; 9 bases fit TRBD1. Germline CDR1 MNHEY, CDR2 SMNVEV (reference sequence). J lost 3 bases, V lost 6 bases, and 6 bases had no gene match. The CDR3 sequence is 14 residues long. The CDR3 is CASSRGQGLYEQYF. The CDR3, as DNA: TGTGCCAGCAGCCGGGGACAGGGTCTCTACGAGCAGTACTTC.

The chain couples TRBV7-8 to TRBJ1-3; 7 bases match TRBD1. There are 14 residues in the CDR3. Germline V CDR1 and CDR2: SGHVS, FQNEAQ. The ends lost 5 bases at V and 6 bases at J; junction bases unmatched: 7. The CDR3 reads CASSTTGLANTIYF. CDR3 DNA sequence: TGTGCCAGCAGCACGACAGGGTTGGCAAACACCATATATTTT.

The rearrangement joins TRBV24-1 to TRBJ2-1, with unresolved D. The V and J ends lost 3 bases and 0 bases respectively, with 11 bases between them. The CDR3 contains 16 residues. Germline-derived CDR1 and CDR2 are KGHDR and SFDVKD. CDR3 coding DNA: TGTGCCACCAGTGATGGGTCAGCTAGCTCCTACAATGAGCAGTTCTTC. Translated: CATSDGSASSYNEQFF.

The rearrangement joins TRBV2 to TRBJ1-6; the D gene is possibly TRBD1 (6 bases). The V gene lost 6 bases and the J gene lost 5 bases, with 14 bases spanning the gap. The length of the CDR3 is 15 residues. Per the germline V gene, CDR1 is SNHLY and CDR2 is FYNNEI. The CDR3 coding sequence is TGTGCCAGCAGAAATAGACAGGAACATAATTCACCCCTCCACTTT. Translating it yields CASRNRQEHNSPLHF.

This clone was counted a few times. The J gene is TRBJ2-7, the V gene TRBV2, with 9 bases identical to TRBD2. This CDR3 has 17 amino acids. CDR1 SNHLY and CDR2 FYNNEI come from the germline V gene. The trim removed 4 bases at V and 1 base at J, leaving 11 bases unmatched. The CDR3 region is CASSGYLAGTWSYEQYF. CDR3 DNA sequence: TGTGCCAGCAGTGGTTACCTAGCGGGAACTTGGTCCTACGAGCAGTACTTC.

This chain uses TRBV7-2 with TRBJ1-3; 10 positions match TRBD1. V lost 3 bases and J lost 0; bases outside the gene matches: 2. Germline V gene data show CDR1 as SGHTA and CDR2 as FQGNSA. The length of the CDR3 is 16 residues. The CDR3 sequence: CASSLGDRGSGNTIYF. The CDR3 bases are TGTGCCAGCAGCTTGGGGGACAGGGGCTCTGGAAACACCATATATTTT.

This clone was seen once. V is TRBV3-1 (or the pseudogene TRBV3-2) and J is TRBJ1-4, with D possibly TRBD1 on 5 matching bases. CDR3 length equals 17 residues. Trimming removed 5 bases from V and 3 bases from J, with 19 bases in between. The germline V gene encodes CDR1 LGHDT and CDR2 YNNKEL (reference sequence). CDR3 nucleotide sequence: TGTGCCAGCAGCTCCCGGGGAGGGACCGCTGCTAATGAAAAACTGTTTTTT. This encodes CASSSRGGTAANEKLFF.

The chain carries TRBV6-5 and TRBJ1-2; D may be TRBD1 (6 bases). The germline CDR1 and CDR2 sequences are MNHEY and SVGAGI. This CDR3 region has 15 residues. The V gene lost 0 bases and the J gene lost 1 base, with 9 bases spanning the gap. The CDR3 nucleotides read TGTGCCAGCAGTTACTCCAGGGGCCTTAACTATGGCTACACCTTC. The encoded protein is CASSYSRGLNYGYTF.

The genes are TRBV27 and TRBJ2-1; D is possibly TRBD1 (6 bases). CDR3 length: 15 residues. CDR1 is MNHEY and CDR2 is SMNVEV in the germline V gene (reference sequence). The V and J ends lost 6 bases and 2 bases respectively, with 14 bases between them. CDR3 in amino acids: CASRPYRVPYNEQFF. Written as DNA, the CDR3 is TGTGCCAGCAGGCCATACAGGGTCCCCTACAATGAGCAGTTCTTC.

The V and J genes are TRBV18 and TRBJ2-7, with D possibly being TRBD2 (6 bases). The length of the CDR3 is 15 residues. Trimming shortened V by 4 bases and J by 0 bases, and 13 bases separated the two germline ends. CDR1 is KGHSH and CDR2 is LQKENI in the germline V gene. The DNA for the CDR3 is TGTGCCAGCTCACTACACCGGGGGAGCTCCTACGAGCAGTACTTC. The encoded protein is CASSLHRGSSYEQYF.

The chain links TRBV9 to TRBJ2-7; 7 bases are shared with TRBD2. Unmatched junction bases numbered 1, after V lost 0 bases and J lost 1 base. Germline CDR1 SGDLS, CDR2 YYNGEE. The CDR3 totals 14 residues. CDR3 nucleotides: TGTGCCAGCAGCGTAGCAGCGGGGTCCTACGAGCAGTACTTC. Protein product: CASSVAAGSYEQYF.

The chain links TRBV10-3 to TRBJ2-2, with D unclear. This CDR3 is 15 amino acids long. The germline V and J ends were trimmed by 3 bases and 1 base, with 9 bases remaining between them. The germline CDR1 and CDR2 sequences are ENHRY and SYGVKD. CDR3 bases: TGTGCCATCAGTGAACGCGAGGTGAACACCGGGGAGCTGTTTTTT. It specifies CAISEREVNTGELFF.

Only one count was recorded for this clone. The chain uses TRBV27 and TRBJ2-7; weak D call: TRBD1 (6 bases). The CDR3 length is 14 residues. V gave up 6 bases and J gave up 3 bases, with 15 bases separating them. CDR1 is MNHEY and CDR2 is SMNVEV in the germline V gene (reference sequence). CDR3 protein: CASSPRAGDYEQYF. The CDR3 DNA reads as TGTGCCAGCAGCCCACGGGCAGGGGACTACGAGCAGTACTTC.

This chain joins TRBV5-1 and TRBJ2-6; 8 bases are shared with TRBD1. Germline CDR1 SGHRS, CDR2 YFSETQ. V lost 4 bases and J lost 0; bases outside the gene matches: 6. The CDR3 is 17 residues long. CDR3 DNA: TGCGCCAGCAGCCCGACAGGGGCAAGCTCTGGGGCCAACGTCCTGACTTTC. Its translation is CASSPTGASSGANVLTF.

The chain uses TRBV11-2 and TRBJ1-1, with a weak D call TRBD1 (5 bases). The CDR3 loop spans 13 amino acids. Looked up from germline, CDR1 is SGHAT and CDR2 is FQNNGV. Trimming left V 3 bases short and J 11 bases short, with 16 bases between. CDR3 bases: TGTGCCAGCAGCTTCCATGGGGCGCCGGACGCTTTCTTT. It codes for CASSFHGAPDAFF.

This rearrangement joins TRBV9 to TRBJ2-3; 7 nucleotides match TRBD2. Trimming removed 2 bases from V and 6 bases from J; junction bases left unmatched: 9. CDR3 length: 15 amino acids. The V gene's germline CDR1 is SGDLS and CDR2 YYNGEE. CDR3: CASSVGDYRQDTQYF. DNA for the CDR3: TGTGCCAGCAGCGTGGGGGACTACCGTCAGGATACGCAGTATTTT.

Concerning this clone: The identical CDR3 is also encoded by other nucleotide sequences in the sample. The V gene is TRBV19, the J gene TRBJ2-7; maybe TRBD2 (6 bases). From germline, CDR1 is LNHDA and CDR2 SQIVND (reference sequence). V was cut by 3 bases and J by 0 bases, with 12 bases left in between. The CDR3 has 15 residues. The CDR3 loop reads CASSISGGSSYEQYF. As DNA, the CDR3 is TGTGCCAGTAGTATTAGCGGAGGAAGCTCCTACGAGCAGTACTTC.

V and J are TRBV2 and TRBJ2-7; D unclear. V gave up 4 bases and J gave up 4 bases, with 11 bases separating them. Germline CDR1 is SNHLY and CDR2 is FYNNEI. This CDR3 spans 13 amino acids. Here the CDR3 reads CASSVASPYEQYF. The CDR3 DNA reads TGTGCCAGCAGTGTGGCCAGTCCGTACGAGCAGTACTTC.

The sample holds a few counts of this clone. CDR3 sequence reads: CASSEVGVGNTIYF. The CDR3 bases are TGTGCCAGCAGTGAAGTGGGAGTTGGAAACACCATATATTTT. V usage is TRBV2 and J usage is TRBJ1-3, with D unclear. The CDR3 consists of 14 residues. Trimming removed 1 base at V and 3 bases at J, with 7 bases between. Per germline, CDR1 SNHLY and CDR2 FYNNEI.

In its sample, this clone was seen once. The gene calls are TRBV7-6 and TRBJ2-5; a weak D match, TRBD1 (5 bases). CDR3 size: 12 residues. Deletions cut 5 bases from V and 7 bases from J, with 11 bases between. Germline loops: CDR1 SGHVS, CDR2 FNYEAQ. CDR3 bases: TGTGCCAGCAGCCCACCCCAGGGGACCCAGTACTTC. This gives the protein CASSPPQGTQYF.

The J gene is TRBJ1-4, the V gene TRBV4-2; 8 bases agree with TRBD1. The CDR3 consists of 14 residues. CDR1 and CDR2 from the germline V gene are LGHNA and YNFKEQ. V shed 4 bases, J shed 7 bases, and the junction held 5 bases outside the gene matches. The CDR3 loop reads CASSPGTGFEKLFF. The DNA for the CDR3 is TGTGCCAGCAGCCCCGGGACAGGCTTTGAAAAACTGTTTTTT.

The chain couples TRBV19 to TRBJ1-1, with D tentatively TRBD1 (5 bases). Germline V gene sequence: CDR1 LNHDA, CDR2 SQIVND (reference sequence). Trimming stripped 3 bases from V and 4 bases from J, with 21 bases between. CDR3 length: 17 residues. CDR3 sequence: CASSIRPVWGVRTEAFF. The CDR3 nucleotides are TGTGCCAGTAGTATTAGACCTGTGTGGGGGGTGCGCACTGAAGCTTTCTTT. Using reference TRBV19 and TRBJ1-1 for the parts outside the CDR3, the full variable domain is DGGITQSPKYLFRKEGQNVTLSCEQNLNHDAMYWYRQDPGQGLRLIYYSQIVNDFQKGDIAEGYSVSREKKESFPLTVTSAQKNPTAFYLCASSIRPVWGVRTEAFFGQGTRLTVV.

This clone was detected only once. The V call is TRBV18, the J call TRBJ2-5; TRBD2 is a possible D gene (6 bases). The CDR3 is 15 residues long. Germline V lookup: CDR1 KGHSH, CDR2 LQKENI. V lost 3 bases and J 1 base, leaving 12 bases between the germline ends. For the CDR3, the DNA is TGTGCCAGCTCACCCGCCGGGACTCGCCAAGAGACCCAGTACTTC. Translating it yields CASSPAGTRQETQYF.

J is TRBJ2-7 and V is TRBV3-1 (or the pseudogene TRBV3-2), with TRBD2 matching 7 bases. Germline V gives CDR1 LGHDT, CDR2 YNNKEL (reference sequence). Trimming cost V 2 bases and J 3 bases; bases outside gene matches: 7. The CDR3 is 15 amino acids. DNA for the CDR3: TGTGCCAGCAGCCAAATGACAGCGGGGAACTACGAGCAGTACTTC. Translating it yields CASSQMTAGNYEQYF.

V is TRBV5-1 and J is TRBJ1-6; unclear D gene. Germline V gene data show CDR1 as SGHRS and CDR2 as YFSETQ. The CDR3 has 16 amino acids. Between the trimmed V and J ends, which lost 4 bases and 1 base, there was a span of 12 bases. The CDR3 is CASSPGGRSYNSPLHF. The CDR3 DNA reads as TGCGCCAGCAGCCCCGGCGGTAGATCCTATAATTCACCCCTCCACTTT.

The rearrangement uses TRBV5-4 and TRBJ1-4; D is possibly TRBD1 (6 bases). This CDR3 has 14 residues. Trimming left V 0 bases short and J 8 bases short, with 11 bases between. The germline V gene encodes CDR1 SGHNT and CDR2 YYREEE (reference sequence). The DNA of the CDR3 is TGTGCCAGCAGCTTGGGCAGGGGAAGAGAAAAACTGTTTTTT. Protein sequence: CASSLGRGREKLFF. Full variable domain (missing parts from reference TRBV5-4 and TRBJ1-4): ETGVTQSPTHLIKTRGQQVTLRCSSQSGHNTVSWYQQALGQGPQFIFQYYREEENGRGNFPPRFSGLQFPNYSSELNVNALELDDSALYLCASSLGRGREKLFFGSGTQLSVL.

The rearrangement uses TRBV2 and TRBJ1-2; D is undetermined. This CDR3 is built from 14 residues. Between the trimmed V and J ends, which lost 7 bases and 0 bases, there was a span of 12 bases. In germline, CDR1 is SNHLY, CDR2 FYNNEI. Here the CDR3 reads CASMKGRANYGYTF. CDR3 nucleotide sequence: TGTGCCAGCATGAAAGGGAGGGCTAACTATGGCTACACCTTC.

The chain combines TRBV29-1 with TRBJ2-5; perhaps TRBD1 as D (5 bases). Germline lookup yields CDR1 SQVTM and CDR2 ANQGSEA. V lost 7 bases and J lost 7, with 16 bases in between. This CDR3 region has 12 residues. The CDR3 DNA sequence: TGCAGCGGACGCCAGGGTTCGGGGACCCAGTACTTC. Translation: CSGRQGSGTQYF.

This rearrangement joins TRBV5-8 to TRBJ2-3; 7 bases fit TRBD1. This CDR3 contains 14 residues. V was pared by 2 bases and J by 5 bases, with 5 bases of the junction left unmatched. The germline V gene encodes CDR1 SGHTS and CDR2 YDEGEE. The CDR3 sequence: CASSLQGSLDTQYF. In DNA form, the CDR3 reads TGTGCCAGCAGCTTACAGGGGAGTCTAGATACGCAGTATTTT.

J is TRBJ1-5 and V is TRBV28; no reliable D call. In germline, CDR1 is MDHEN, CDR2 SYDVKM. Trimming left V 1 base short and J 5 bases short, with 18 bases between. This CDR3 is built from 17 residues. The chain's CDR3 is CASSLLLERWVDQPQHF. CDR3 DNA sequence: TGTGCCAGCAGTTTATTACTTGAGCGGTGGGTCGATCAGCCCCAGCATTTT.